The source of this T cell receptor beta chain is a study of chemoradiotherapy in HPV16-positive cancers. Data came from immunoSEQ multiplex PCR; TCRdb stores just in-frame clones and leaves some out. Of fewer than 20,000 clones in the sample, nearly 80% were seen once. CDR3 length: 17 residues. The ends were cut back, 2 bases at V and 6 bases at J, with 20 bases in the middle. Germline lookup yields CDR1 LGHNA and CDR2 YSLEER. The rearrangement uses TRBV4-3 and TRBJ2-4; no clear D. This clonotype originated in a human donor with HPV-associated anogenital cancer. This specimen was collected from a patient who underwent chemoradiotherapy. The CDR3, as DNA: TGCGCCAGCAGCCAACGAACAGCTAAATCGGAAGGAAACATTCAGTACTTC. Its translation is CASSQRTAKSEGNIQYF.